Listed below are T cell receptor beta chains from one sample, sequenced in a study of cytotoxic CD8 clonotypes in ibrutinib-treated CLL. Generated by immunoSEQ multiplex PCR, the TCRdb table keeps only in-frame clones and is missing some. Of some 150,000 clones in the sample, around 76% were seen once. The source was PBMCs, collected after 24 months of ibrutinib treatment. These receptors all stem from a human donor with chronic lymphocytic leukemia. Each CDR3 is given with its conserved first and last residue. The D gene is left open where the match is weak. The size field is filled for only some rows; it gives once, few, many or a size class.

cdr3_length clone_size j_call v_call d_call cdr3_nt cdr3_aa
15 NA TRBJ1-3 TRBV5-4 TRBD1 TGTGCCAGCAGCGCCGGGACAGATTCTGGAAACACCATATATTTT CASSAGTDSGNTIYF
12 once TRBJ2-7 TRBV18 NA TGTGCCAGCTCTCAGACCGGGATAGAGCAGTACTTC CASSQTGIEQYF
17 NA TRBJ1-3 TRBV7-2 NA TGTGCCAGCAGCCCCCAGGGATCCCCTGTCTCTGGAAACACCATATATTTT CASSPQGSPVSGNTIYF
12 NA TRBJ2-7 TRBV28 NA TGTGCCAGCAGTTTAACGGGTTACGAGCAGTACTTC CASSLTGYEQYF
12 few TRBJ2-7 TRBV11-2 NA TGTGCCAGCAGCCCCGGGGGTTGGGAGCAGTACTTC CASSPGGWEQYF
13 NA TRBJ2-5 TRBV2 NA TGTGCCAGCACACGGGCAGGGGAAGAGACCCAGTACTTC CASTRAGEETQYF
11 NA TRBJ1-2 TRBV20-1 NA TGCAGTGCTCACCACTACTATGGCTACACCTTC CSAHHYYGYTF
15 few TRBJ1-5 TRBV2 TRBD1 TGTGCCAGCAGTAAACAGGGGCGTTTGGGTCAGCCCCAGCATTTT CASSKQGRLGQPQHF
12 NA TRBJ2-7 TRBV11-2 NA TGTGCCAGCAGCCGGAGCTCCTACGAGCAGTACTTC CASSRSSYEQYF
12 many TRBJ1-1 TRBV10-3 NA TGTGCCGCCGGAGTTCAGAACACTGAAGCTTTCTTT CAAGVQNTEAFF
15 NA TRBJ2-3 TRBV28 TRBD1 TGTGCCAGCAGTCCAGGACAGGTCAGCACAGATACGCAGTATTTT CASSPGQVSTDTQYF
12 NA TRBJ2-1 TRBV5-4 NA TGTGCCAGCAGCTTGGATGCGGCATTACAGTTCTTC CASSLDAALQFF
15 NA TRBJ2-7 TRBV27 NA TGTGCCAGCCGCCTTACACCGCTCAGCTCCTACGAGCAGTACTTC CASRLTPLSSYEQYF
14 few TRBJ2-1 TRBV18 NA TGTGCCAGCTCACCCCTAGCCGGGCGAAATGAGCAGTTCTTC CASSPLAGRNEQFF
14 NA TRBJ2-5 TRBV7-3 NA TGTGCCAGCAGCCCAATGGGCAGGCAAGAGACCCAGTACTTC CASSPMGRQETQYF
14 NA TRBJ2-7 TRBV11-1 TRBD1 TGTGCCAGCAGCTTACTCCAGGGGGCCTACGAGCAGTACTTC CASSLLQGAYEQYF